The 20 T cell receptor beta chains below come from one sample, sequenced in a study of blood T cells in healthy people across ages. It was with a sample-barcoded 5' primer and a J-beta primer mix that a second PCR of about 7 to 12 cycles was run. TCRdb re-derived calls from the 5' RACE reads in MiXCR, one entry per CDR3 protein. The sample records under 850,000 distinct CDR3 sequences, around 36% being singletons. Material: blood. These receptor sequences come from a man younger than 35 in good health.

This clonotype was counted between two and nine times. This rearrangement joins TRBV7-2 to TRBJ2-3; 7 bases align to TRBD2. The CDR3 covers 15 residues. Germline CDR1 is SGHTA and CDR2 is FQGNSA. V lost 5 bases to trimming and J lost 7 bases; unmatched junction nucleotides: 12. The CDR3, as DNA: TGTGCCAGCAGCCCCCTAGCGGTCCCGTCGAATACGCAGTATTTT. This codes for CASSPLAVPSNTQYF.

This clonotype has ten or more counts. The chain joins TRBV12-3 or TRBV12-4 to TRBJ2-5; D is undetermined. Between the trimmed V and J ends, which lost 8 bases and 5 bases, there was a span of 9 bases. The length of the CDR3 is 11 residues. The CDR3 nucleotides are TGTGCCAGCTCCTGGGCGGAGACCCAGTACTTC. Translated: CASSWAETQYF.

The CDR3 bases are TGTGCCACGACGACCGGGGTAGGGACTGAAGCTTTCTTT. Encoded protein: CATTTGVGTEAFF. The chain couples TRBV27 to TRBJ1-1; D is undetermined. This CDR3 is 13 amino acids long. The germline V gene has CDR1 MNHEY and CDR2 SMNVEV (reference sequence). The V end was cut by 10 bases, the J end by 5 bases, with 17 bases between.

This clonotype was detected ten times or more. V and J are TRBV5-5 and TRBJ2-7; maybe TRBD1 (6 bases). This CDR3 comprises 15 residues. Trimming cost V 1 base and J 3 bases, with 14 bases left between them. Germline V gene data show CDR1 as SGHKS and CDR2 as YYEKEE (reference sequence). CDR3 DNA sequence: TGTGCCAGCAGCTTGTCTTGGACAGAGAGCTACGAGCAGTACTTC. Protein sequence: CASSLSWTESYEQYF. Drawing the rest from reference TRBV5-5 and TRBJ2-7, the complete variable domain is DAGVTQSPTHLIKTRGQQVTLRCSPISGHKSVSWYQQVLGQGPQFIFQYYEKEERGRGNFPDRFSARQFPNYSSELNVNALLLGDSALYLCASSLSWTESYEQYFGPGTRLTVT.

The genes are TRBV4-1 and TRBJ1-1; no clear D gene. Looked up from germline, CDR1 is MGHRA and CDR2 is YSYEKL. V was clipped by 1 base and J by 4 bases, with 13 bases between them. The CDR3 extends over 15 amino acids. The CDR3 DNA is TGCGCCAGCAGCCAAGTACTCGTAGTGGGCACTGAAGCTTTCTTT. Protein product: CASSQVLVVGTEAFF.

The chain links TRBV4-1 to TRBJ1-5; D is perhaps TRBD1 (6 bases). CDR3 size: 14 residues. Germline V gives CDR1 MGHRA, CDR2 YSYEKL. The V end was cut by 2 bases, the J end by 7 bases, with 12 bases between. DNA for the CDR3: TGCGCCAGCAGCCAACGGCAGGGGTCACAGCCCCAGCATTTT. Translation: CASSQRQGSQPQHF.

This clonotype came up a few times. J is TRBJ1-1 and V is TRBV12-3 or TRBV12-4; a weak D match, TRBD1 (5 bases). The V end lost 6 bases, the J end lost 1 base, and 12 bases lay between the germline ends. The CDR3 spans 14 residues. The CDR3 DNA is TGTGCCAGCAGGCTACAGGAGACGAACACTGAAGCTTTCTTT. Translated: CASRLQETNTEAFF.

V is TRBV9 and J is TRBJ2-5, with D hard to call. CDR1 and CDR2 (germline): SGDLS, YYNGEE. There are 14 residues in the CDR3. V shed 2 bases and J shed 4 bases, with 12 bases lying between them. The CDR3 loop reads CASSVMGAGETQYF. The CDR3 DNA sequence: TGTGCCAGCAGCGTCATGGGCGCTGGAGAGACCCAGTACTTC.

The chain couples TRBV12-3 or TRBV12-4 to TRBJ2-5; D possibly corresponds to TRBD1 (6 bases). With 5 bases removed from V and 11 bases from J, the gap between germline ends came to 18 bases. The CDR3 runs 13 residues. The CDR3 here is CASSVDSVDEQYF. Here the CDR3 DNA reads TGTGCCAGCAGTGTGGACAGCGTCGATGAGCAGTACTTC.

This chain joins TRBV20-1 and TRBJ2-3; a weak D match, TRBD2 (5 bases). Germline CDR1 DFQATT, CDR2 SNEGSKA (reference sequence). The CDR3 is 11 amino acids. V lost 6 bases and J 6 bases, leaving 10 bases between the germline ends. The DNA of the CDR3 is TGCAGTGCCGCTATAGCGGATACGCAGTATTTT. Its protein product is CSAAIADTQYF.

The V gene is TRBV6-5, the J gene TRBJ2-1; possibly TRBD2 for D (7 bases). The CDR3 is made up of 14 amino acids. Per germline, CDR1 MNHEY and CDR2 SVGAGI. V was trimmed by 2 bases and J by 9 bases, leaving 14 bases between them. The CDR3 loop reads CASSYKGGGLEQFF. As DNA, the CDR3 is TGTGCCAGCAGTTACAAGGGGGGGGGGCTTGAGCAGTTCTTC.

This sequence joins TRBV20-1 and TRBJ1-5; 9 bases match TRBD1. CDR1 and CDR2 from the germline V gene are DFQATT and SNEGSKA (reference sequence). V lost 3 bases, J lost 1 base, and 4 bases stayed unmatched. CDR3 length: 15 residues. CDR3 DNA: TGCAGTGCTAGCGACAGGGGGTTAAGCAATCAGCCCCAGCATTTT. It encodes CSASDRGLSNQPQHF.

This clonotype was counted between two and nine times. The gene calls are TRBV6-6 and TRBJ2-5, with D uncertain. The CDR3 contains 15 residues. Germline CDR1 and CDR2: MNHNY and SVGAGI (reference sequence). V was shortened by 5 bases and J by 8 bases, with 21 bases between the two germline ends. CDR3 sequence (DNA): TGTGCCAGCAGTACACCTGGGCAGTATGGGGTTACCCAGTACTTC. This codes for CASSTPGQYGVTQYF.

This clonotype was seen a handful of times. The CDR3 is CSVEDQGNRANYGYTF. The CDR3 DNA reads as TGCAGCGTTGAAGACCAAGGGAACAGAGCTAACTATGGCTACACCTTC. V and J are TRBV29-1 and TRBJ1-2; D gene unclear. This CDR3 has 16 residues. Trimming removed 0 bases from V and 0 bases from J, with 14 bases in between. CDR1 and CDR2 from the germline V gene are SQVTM and ANQGSEA.

CDR3 DNA sequence: TGTGCCAGCAGCGTAATTGGCGCAGATACGCAGTATTTT. Its protein product is CASSVIGADTQYF. The chain carries TRBV7-6 and TRBJ2-3; the D is unclear. The germline V gene has CDR1 SGHVS and CDR2 FNYEAQ. This CDR3 spans 13 amino acids. V lost 5 bases and J lost 4, with 10 bases in between.

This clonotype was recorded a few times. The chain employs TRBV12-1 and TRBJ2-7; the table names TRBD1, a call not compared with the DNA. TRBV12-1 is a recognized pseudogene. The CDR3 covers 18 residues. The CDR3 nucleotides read TGTGCCAGCAGCTCTAGAGGGACAGGGGGCGATTTTACCTACGAGCAGTACTTC. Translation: CASSSRGTGGDFTYEQYF.

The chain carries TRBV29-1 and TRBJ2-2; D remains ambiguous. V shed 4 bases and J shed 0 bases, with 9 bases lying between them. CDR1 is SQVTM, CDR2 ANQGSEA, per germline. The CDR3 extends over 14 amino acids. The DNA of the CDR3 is TGCAGCGTTGCTGTCGGTACGAACACCGGGGAGCTGTTTTTT. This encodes CSVAVGTNTGELFF.

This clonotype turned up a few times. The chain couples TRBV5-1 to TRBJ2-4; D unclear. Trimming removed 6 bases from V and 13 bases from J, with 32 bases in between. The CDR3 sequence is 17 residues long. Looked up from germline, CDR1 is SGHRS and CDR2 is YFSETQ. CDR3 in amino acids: CASNGGRAAPFDNEQYF. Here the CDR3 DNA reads TGCGCCAGCAACGGCGGCCGGGCGGCTCCCTTTGACAATGAGCAGTACTTC.

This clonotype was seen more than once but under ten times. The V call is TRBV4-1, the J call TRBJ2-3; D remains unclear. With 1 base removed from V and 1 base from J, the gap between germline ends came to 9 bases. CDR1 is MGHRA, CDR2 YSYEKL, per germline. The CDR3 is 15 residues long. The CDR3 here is CASSQVTARTDTQYF. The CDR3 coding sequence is TGCGCCAGCAGCCAAGTAACTGCTCGCACAGATACGCAGTATTTT.

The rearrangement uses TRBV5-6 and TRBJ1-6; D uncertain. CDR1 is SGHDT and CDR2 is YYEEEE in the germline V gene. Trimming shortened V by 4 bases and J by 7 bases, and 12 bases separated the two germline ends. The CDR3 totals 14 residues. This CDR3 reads CASSARVVNSPLHF. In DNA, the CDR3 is TGTGCCAGCAGCGCGAGGGTTGTGAATTCACCCCTCCACTTT. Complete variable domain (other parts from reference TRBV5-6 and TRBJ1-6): DAGVTQSPTHLIKTRGQQVTLRCSPKSGHDTVSWYQQALGQGPQFIFQYYEEEERQRGNFPDRFSGHQFPNYSSELNVNALLLGDSALYLCASSARVVNSPLHFGNGTRLTVT.